These 5 T cell receptor beta chains were all obtained from the same sample, sequenced in a study of tumor-infiltrating lymphocytes in primary liver carcinoma. The study co-extracted DNA and RNA from about 21-30 mg of unsorted bulk tissue. Constant-region priming of around 500 ng total RNA yielded TCR beta cDNA. Modified slightly, ARM-PCR produced TCR beta libraries over three nested multiplex PCR rounds. Investigators reported that the first two PCR rounds, at 10 cycles each, used TRBV1-TRBV30 forward primers with a C-beta reverse primer. TCRdb reanalysed the multiplex PCR reads using MiXCR and keeps one entry per CDR3 protein. The top ten hold around two fifths of the sample, which has fewer than 75,000 distinct CDR3 sequences, around 69% seen once. Sample: liver tumor tissue from sampling region 4. Subset given: tumor region T4, right-lateral pole. Receptor source: a man aged 40-49 years with primary liver carcinoma and hepatitis B virus infection.

In regard to this clonotype: A much more abundant neighbour one base away suggests this may be a read error. J is TRBJ2-1 and V is TRBV4-3; no clear D gene. This CDR3 has 17 residues. Looked up from germline, CDR1 is LGHNA and CDR2 is YSLEER. The CDR3 sequence is CASTQEPVGMSYNEQFF. For the CDR3, the DNA is TGCGCCAGCACCCAAGAGCCCGTGGGGATGTCCTACAATGAGCAGTTCTTC.

Regarding this clonotype: A much larger clone sits a single nucleotide away, making a read error possible. The chain has TRBV4-3 and TRBJ2-1; D perhaps matches TRBD1 (7 bases). Germline V gene data show CDR1 as LGHNA and CDR2 as YSLEER. The CDR3 has 16 residues. The CDR3 DNA reads as TGCGCCAGCAGCCAAGAAACCAGGGGGAGGTACAATGGGCAGTTCTTC. Translated, it gives CASSQETRGRYNGQFF.

The chain couples TRBV29-1 to TRBJ2-5, with 11 bases aligning to TRBD1. Germline V gene data show CDR1 as SQVTM and CDR2 as ANQGSEA. This CDR3 contains 15 residues. Germline trimming cut 1 base from V and 10 bases from J; bases unmatched to any gene: 11. CDR3 nucleotide sequence: TGCAGCGTTGAAGCGGACAGGGGGCGAGCAGATATCCAGTACTTC. Its protein product is CSVEADRGRADIQYF. The full variable domain, rest sourced from reference TRBV29-1 and TRBJ2-5, is SAVISQKPSRDICQRGTSLTIQCQVDSQVTMMFWYRQQPGQSLTLIATANQGSEATYESGFVIDKFPISRPNLTFSTLTVSNMSPEDSSIYLCSVEADRGRADIQYFGPGTRLLVL.

This clonotype was recorded many times. CDR3 region: CASRTSARNEQYF. The CDR3 bases are TGTGCCAGCAGGACTAGCGCCAGGAACGAGCAGTACTTC. The chain is built from TRBV2 and TRBJ2-7; 8 bases agree with TRBD2. V lost 6 bases, J lost 5 bases, and 6 bases stayed unmatched. Germline loops: CDR1 SNHLY, CDR2 FYNNEI. The CDR3 covers 13 residues. Filled out from reference TRBV2 and TRBJ2-7, the complete variable domain reads EPEVTQTPSHQVTQMGQEVILRCVPISNHLYFYWYRQILGQKVEFLVSFYNNEISEKSEIFDDQFSVERPDGSNFTLKIRSTKLEDSAMYFCASRTSARNEQYFGPGTRLTVT.

The rearrangement joins TRBV4-2 to TRBJ2-7; D possibly corresponds to TRBD2 (6 bases). This CDR3 comprises 15 residues. The V gene's germline CDR1 is LGHNA and CDR2 YNFKEQ. With 6 bases removed from V and 6 bases from J, the gap between germline ends came to 21 bases. The CDR3, as DNA: TGTGCCAGCAGTCACGGGATTAGCGGAGCCGGCGAGCAGTACTTC. This translates into CASSHGISGAGEQYF.